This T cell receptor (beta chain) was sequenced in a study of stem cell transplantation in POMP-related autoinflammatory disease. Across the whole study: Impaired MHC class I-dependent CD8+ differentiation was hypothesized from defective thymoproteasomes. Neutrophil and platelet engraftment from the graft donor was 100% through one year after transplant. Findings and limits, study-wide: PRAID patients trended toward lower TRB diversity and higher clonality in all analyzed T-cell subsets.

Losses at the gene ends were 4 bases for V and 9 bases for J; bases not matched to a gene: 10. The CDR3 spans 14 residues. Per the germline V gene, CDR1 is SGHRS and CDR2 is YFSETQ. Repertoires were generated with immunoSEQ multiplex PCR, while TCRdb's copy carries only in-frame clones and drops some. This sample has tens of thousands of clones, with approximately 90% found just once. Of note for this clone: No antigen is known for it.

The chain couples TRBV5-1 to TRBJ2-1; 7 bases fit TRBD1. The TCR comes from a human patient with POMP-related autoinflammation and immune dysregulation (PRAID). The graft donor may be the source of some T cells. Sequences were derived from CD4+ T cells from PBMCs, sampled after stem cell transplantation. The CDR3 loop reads CASSPRDSLGEQFF. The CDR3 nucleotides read TGCGCCAGCAGCCCAAGGGACAGTTTGGGTGAGCAGTTCTTC.